The 9 T cell receptor beta chains in this list originate from one sample, sequenced in a study of CD8+ T cells in alopecia areata. Specified treatment: oral pan-JAK inhibitor, 5-10 mg twice daily. Isolated RNA was reverse transcribed into cDNA used as the sequencing template. Using immunoSEQ multiplex PCR, the repertoire was profiled, and TCRdb retains in-frame clones only, with some absent. The table includes around 190,000 clones, 64% detected once. This sample comprised CD4+ T cells sorted from blood, obtained at week 4, from a patient treated with tofacitinib. All receptors derive from a human donor with alopecia areata.

The rearrangement uses TRBV28 and TRBJ2-5; weak D call: TRBD2 (6 bases). Germline lookup yields CDR1 MDHEN and CDR2 SYDVKM. The CDR3 contains 13 residues. V lost 7 bases to trimming and J lost 5 bases, with 14 bases between them. The chain's CDR3 is CASTSPGRETQYF. The CDR3 DNA reads as TGTGCCAGCACTTCCCCGGGGAGGGAGACCCAGTACTTC. The full variable domain, its missing parts supplied by reference TRBV28 and TRBJ2-5, is DVKVTQSSRYLVKRTGEKVFLECVQDMDHENMFWYRQDPGLGLRLIYFSYDVKMKEKGDIPEGYSVSREKKERFSLILESASTNQTSMYLCASTSPGRETQYFGPGTRLLVL.

This clone was found a few times. The chain joins TRBV7-2 to TRBJ2-5; D may correspond to TRBD1 or TRBD2 (7 bases each). This CDR3 comprises 15 residues. The V gene's germline CDR1 is SGHTA and CDR2 FQGNSA. Trimming stripped 3 bases from V and 4 bases from J, with 15 bases between. Here the CDR3 DNA reads TGTGCCAGCAGCTTCCAGGGGGGGCCGGGAGAGACCCAGTACTTC. Amino acids: CASSFQGGPGETQYF.

This clone was observed a handful of times. This CDR3 is also generated by other DNA sequences in the sample. The chain has TRBV29-1 and TRBJ1-1; 7 bases line up with TRBD1. Germline CDR1 reads SQVTM; CDR2 reads ANQGSEA. The junction had 3 bases not matched to a gene; V was cut back by 3 bases and J by 2 bases. The CDR3 extends over 13 amino acids. The DNA for the CDR3 is TGCAGCGTTGAGAGACAGGGAAACACTGAAGCTTTCTTT. Its translation: CSVERQGNTEAFF.

The genes are TRBV6-5 and TRBJ2-5; no clear D gene. Germline V CDR1 and CDR2: MNHEY, SVGAGI. V was cut by 6 bases and J by 2 bases, with 7 bases left in between. The length of the CDR3 is 12 residues. CDR3 sequence (DNA): TGTGCCAGCAGGCCAGATCAAGAGACCCAGTACTTC. It yields the protein CASRPDQETQYF.

The chain is built from TRBV7-9 and TRBJ2-7, with 7 positions matching TRBD1. The CDR3 extends over 15 amino acids. The V gene end was trimmed by 5 bases and the J gene end by 3 bases; junction bases not matched to a gene: 10. The germline gives CDR1 SEHNR, CDR2 FQNEAQ (reference sequence). The DNA for the CDR3 is TGTGCCAGCAGCACCCCCCGACAGGGTTACTACGAGCAGTACTTC. It is translated as CASSTPRQGYYEQYF.

V gene TRBV30 combines with J gene TRBJ2-7; D is undetermined. Germline CDR1 is GTSNPN and CDR2 is SVGIG (reference sequence). V was cut by 0 bases and J by 7 bases, with 19 bases left in between. The CDR3 covers 15 residues. The CDR3 loop is CAWSVGRVLWGEQYF. Written as DNA, the CDR3 is TGTGCCTGGAGTGTAGGAAGGGTCCTGTGGGGAGAGCAGTACTTC. Full variable domain (remainder filled in from reference TRBV30 and TRBJ2-7): SQTIHQWPATLVQPVGSPLSLECTVEGTSNPNLYWYRQAAGRGLQLLFYSVGIGQISSEVPQNLSASRPQDRQFILSSKKLLLSDSGFYLCAWSVGRVLWGEQYFGPGTRLTVT.

This chain connects TRBV29-1 to TRBJ1-5, with D unclear. Looked up from germline, CDR1 is SQVTM and CDR2 is ANQGSEA. V was clipped by 7 bases and J by 2 bases, with 9 bases between them. The CDR3 has 12 residues. The CDR3 sequence is CSALSGNQPQHF. The CDR3 nucleotides are TGCAGCGCACTTTCGGGCAATCAGCCCCAGCATTTT.

This chain uses TRBV7-2 with TRBJ2-7; D is undetermined. The CDR3 is 13 residues long. CDR1 is SGHTA and CDR2 is FQGNSA in the germline V gene. The V end was cut by 2 bases, the J end by 5 bases, with 10 bases between. The CDR3 DNA follows: TGTGCCAGCAGCTTACTTAGAGTCCACGAGCAGTACTTC. Its translation is CASSLLRVHEQYF.

This chain joins TRBV12-2 and TRBJ2-1; the tabulated D call, TRBD2, remains unverified against the DNA. TRBV12-2 is flagged as a pseudogene. CDR3 length: 16 residues. The chain's CDR3 is CASRLVRARSENEQFF. The DNA of the CDR3 is TGTGCAAGTCGCTTAGTGCGAGCTCGGTCCGAGAATGAGCAGTTCTTC.